These 21 T cell receptor beta chains originate from one sample sequenced in a study of ipilimumab plus nivolumab after autologous stem cell transplantation (dated by TCRdb to the early 2020s). Receptor amplification or capture employed the immunoSEQ multiplex PCR assay. The source is immuneACCESS, and TCRdb retained only in-frame sequences with V and J called. Part of the clones is not carried over; for the studies checked, unresolved V genes explain less than half of this, and the remainder is unexplained. The sample table records fewer than 30,000 clones; about 82% of these occur just once. The biggest ten clones account for less than 5.5% of the sample. The sequencing used PBMCs, collected in a trial of ipilimumab plus nivolumab as post-transplant consolidation. The receptors stem from a male donor with diffuse large B-cell lymphoma.

This clone was seen a single time. This rearrangement joins TRBV5-5 to TRBJ1-5, with D tentatively TRBD1 (5 bases). CDR3 length equals 12 residues. Germline CDR1 and CDR2: SGHKS and YYEKEE (reference sequence). V shed 7 bases and J shed 5 bases, with 10 bases lying between them. In nucleotides, the CDR3 is TGTGCCAGCGGGGGAGTGGATCAGCCCCAGCATTTT. It is translated as CASGGVDQPQHF.

This clone appeared a few times. The chain carries TRBV6-5 and TRBJ1-2, with a tentative D call TRBD1 (6 bases). Germline loops: CDR1 MNHEY, CDR2 SVGAGI. The CDR3 length is 13 residues. V was clipped by 6 bases and J by 8 bases, with 16 bases between them. CDR3 region: CASSPTGIRGYTF. The CDR3 coding sequence is TGTGCCAGCAGCCCCACAGGGATCAGAGGCTACACCTTC.

This chain links TRBV4-1 with TRBJ2-2, with 9 bases lining up with TRBD1. The V segment lost 0 bases and the J segment 9 bases; nucleotides outside the gene matches: 5. The CDR3 loop spans 15 amino acids. Germline CDR1 and CDR2: MGHRA and YSYEKL. The CDR3 DNA follows: TGCGCCAGCAGCCAAGAAGGACAGGGGAGCAGGGAGCTGTTTTTT. Translated, it gives CASSQEGQGSRELFF.

This clone was detected only a few times. The chain links TRBV27 to TRBJ1-1; D call uncertain. From germline, CDR1 is MNHEY and CDR2 SMNVEV (reference sequence). This CDR3 has 11 amino acids. Trimming shortened V by 8 bases and J by 10 bases, and 14 bases separated the two germline ends. Here the CDR3 reads CASFSGVGAFF. CDR3 nucleotide sequence: TGTGCCAGCTTCTCCGGGGTCGGAGCTTTCTTT.

The chain uses TRBV5-4 and TRBJ2-1, with 13 bases aligning to TRBD2. This CDR3 region has 15 residues. The junction had 7 bases not matched to a gene; V was cut back by 4 bases and J by 9 bases. Germline CDR1 reads SGHNT; CDR2 reads YYREEE (reference sequence). The CDR3 reads CASSPGLAGLGEQFF. In DNA, the CDR3 is TGTGCCAGCAGCCCGGGACTAGCGGGGTTGGGTGAGCAGTTCTTC.

This clone was detected only once. The chain recombines TRBV4-2 with TRBJ2-6, with 11 bases lining up with TRBD2. CDR3 length: 17 amino acids. The germline V gene encodes CDR1 LGHNA and CDR2 YNFKEQ. V shed 2 bases, J shed 4 bases, and the junction held 4 bases outside the gene matches. Written as DNA, the CDR3 is TGTGCCAGCAGCCAACTAGCGGGGGGATCCGGGGCCAACGTCCTGACTTTC. This translates into CASSQLAGGSGANVLTF.

V is TRBV2 and J is TRBJ2-5; 12 positions match TRBD2. The germline CDR1 and CDR2 sequences are SNHLY and FYNNEI. CDR3 size: 15 residues. V was clipped by 6 bases and J by 0 bases; unmatched bases: 2. Here the CDR3 DNA reads TGTGCCAGCAGAGGGACTAGCGGGTACCAAGAGACCCAGTACTTC. Its translation: CASRGTSGYQETQYF. Full variable domain (remainder filled in from reference TRBV2 and TRBJ2-5): EPEVTQTPSHQVTQMGQEVILRCVPISNHLYFYWYRQILGQKVEFLVSFYNNEISEKSEIFDDQFSVERPDGSNFTLKIRSTKLEDSAMYFCASRGTSGYQETQYFGPGTRLLVL.

The chain links TRBV5-1 to TRBJ2-3; possible D gene TRBD1, 6 bases. Germline CDR1 reads SGHRS; CDR2 reads YFSETQ. Trimming stripped 4 bases from V and 4 bases from J, with 13 bases between. This CDR3 is 14 amino acids long. Here the CDR3 DNA reads TGCGCCAGCAGCCCAACACAGGGACCAGATACGCAGTATTTT. Protein sequence: CASSPTQGPDTQYF.

The chain recombines TRBV27 with TRBJ2-5; a possible D gene is TRBD1 (6 bases). The CDR3 consists of 15 residues. Trimming shortened V by 3 bases and J by 4 bases, and 15 bases separated the two germline ends. Germline CDR1 is MNHEY and CDR2 is SMNVEV (reference sequence). CDR3 in amino acids: CASSFRGYRGETQYF. CDR3 DNA: TGTGCCAGCAGTTTCAGGGGTTATCGGGGAGAGACCCAGTACTTC.

Here the CDR3 reads CASSYDSRGQISPLHF. CDR3 sequence (DNA): TGTGCCAGCAGCTACGACTCCAGGGGCCAGATTTCACCCCTCCACTTT. The chain couples TRBV7-2 to TRBJ1-6; D is possibly TRBD1 (6 bases). CDR3 length: 16 amino acids. The ends were cut back, 4 bases at V and 9 bases at J, with 19 bases in the middle. The germline V gene has CDR1 SGHTA and CDR2 FQGNSA.

This chain uses TRBV27 with TRBJ2-7; the D gene is possibly TRBD2 (7 bases). Trimming removed 5 bases at V and 4 bases at J, with 18 bases between. The CDR3 sequence is 15 residues long. Germline values: CDR1 MNHEY, CDR2 SMNVEV (reference sequence). The CDR3 spells CASSPRRGAEYEQYF. The CDR3 bases are TGTGCCAGCAGTCCCAGACGGGGGGCTGAATACGAGCAGTACTTC.

The V gene is TRBV19, the J gene TRBJ2-5; no reliable D call. Trimming removed 3 bases at V and 5 bases at J, with 10 bases between. The germline gives CDR1 LNHDA, CDR2 SQIVND (reference sequence). This CDR3 comprises 13 residues. CDR3 bases: TGTGCCAGTAGTATGCGGATCTCGGAGACCCAGTACTTC. Encoded protein: CASSMRISETQYF.

The rearrangement joins TRBV5-1 to TRBJ2-5; 10 positions match TRBD1. This CDR3 is built from 14 residues. With 2 bases clipped from V and 5 bases from J, the junction kept 3 bases outside the gene matches. Germline assignment: CDR1 SGHRS and CDR2 YFSETQ. As DNA, the CDR3 is TGCGCCAGCAGCTTCGGACAGGGGGAGGAGACCCAGTACTTC. Protein sequence: CASSFGQGEETQYF.

This clone has only one observation. The chain joins TRBV23-1 to TRBJ1-2; D unclear. TRBV23-1 falls under the ORF class, with uncertain function. This CDR3 is built from 13 residues. Trimming left V 1 base short and J 8 bases short, with 11 bases between. This chain's CDR3 is CASSQWAPRGYTF. Written as DNA, the CDR3 is TGCGCCAGCAGTCAATGGGCTCCGAGGGGCTACACCTTC.

V gene TRBV29-1 combines with J gene TRBJ2-2; TRBD2 aligns across 10 bases. The CDR3 has 12 amino acids. Germline CDR1 and CDR2: SQVTM and ANQGSEA. J was trimmed by 10 bases and V by 4 bases; bases with no gene match: 3. The CDR3 loop reads CSVGLAGEELFF. The CDR3 coding sequence is TGCAGCGTTGGGCTAGCGGGGGAGGAGCTGTTTTTT.

V and J are TRBV14 and TRBJ2-2; D gene unclear. The CDR3 totals 14 residues. Germline lookup yields CDR1 SGHDN and CDR2 FVKESK. V lost 0 bases to trimming and J lost 5 bases, with 7 bases between them. The CDR3 DNA is TGTGCCAGCAGCCAAGAGTGGGGAACCGGGGAGCTGTTTTTT. Protein sequence: CASSQEWGTGELFF.

The rearrangement joins TRBV25-1 to TRBJ2-5; D may be TRBD2 (5 bases). The CDR3 has 15 amino acids. The germline CDR1 and CDR2 sequences are MGHDK and SYGVNS. Trimming stripped 1 base from V and 1 base from J, with 10 bases between. The CDR3 loop is CASSEWRGRQETQYF. CDR3 DNA sequence: TGTGCCAGCAGTGAATGGAGAGGGCGCCAAGAGACCCAGTACTTC.

This chain uses TRBV5-3 with TRBJ1-5; D perhaps matches TRBD1 (6 bases). TRBV5-3 is classed as an ORF, of uncertain function. Trimming stripped 7 bases from V and 6 bases from J, with 14 bases between. The CDR3 has 13 amino acids. The CDR3 DNA follows: TGTGCCAGATCTGCCCAGGGGCGTCAGCCCCAGCATTTT. Its translation: CARSAQGRQPQHF.

This chain uses TRBV19 with TRBJ1-1, with TRBD1 identical over 7 bases. With V trimmed by 10 bases and J by 3 bases, 8 bases remained unmatched. The CDR3 contains 13 residues. Germline V CDR1 and CDR2: LNHDA, SQIVND (reference sequence). The CDR3 DNA follows: TGTGCCACCCACGGACAGGCCTACACTGAAGCTTTCTTT. It codes for CATHGQAYTEAFF.

The chain carries TRBV7-9 and TRBJ2-2; 14 bases are shared with TRBD2. V shed 4 bases and J 7 bases; nucleotides not matched to a gene: 5. The CDR3 is made up of 16 amino acids. The germline gives CDR1 SEHNR, CDR2 FQNEAQ (reference sequence). CDR3 sequence reads: CASSSGLAGGLGELFF. The DNA for the CDR3 is TGTGCCAGCAGCTCCGGACTAGCGGGGGGCCTCGGGGAGCTGTTTTTT.

The chain combines TRBV6-1 with TRBJ2-4; D is perhaps TRBD2 (7 bases). The length of the CDR3 is 13 residues. The V and J ends lost 8 bases and 3 bases respectively, with 11 bases between them. CDR1 and CDR2 (germline): MNHNS, SASEGT. This CDR3 reads CASAGEGKNIQYF. In nucleotides, the CDR3 is TGTGCCAGCGCAGGGGAGGGCAAAAACATTCAGTACTTC.